This TCR beta chain was recorded in a study of cytomegalovirus exposure and HLA in healthy donors. About the research overall: About 85 million unique TCR sequences came from HLA-typed donors in an early release.

PCR used 60 Vbeta primers and 13 Jbeta primers. Profiling relied on immunoSEQ multiplex PCR, and the TCRdb table lists in-frame clones only, not all of them. The sample has fewer than 250,000 clones, 87% seen once. General study points: A missense DCLRE1C variant was associated with V- and J-gene trimming of TCR beta chains in a later analysis, and an independent cohort replicated the association. The study labeled fewer than 200 TCR beta chains cytomegalovirus-associated. Other equally common chains were less clonally expanded than HLA-associated TCR beta chains, a later analysis showed.

Note on this clone: Its target is not known.

Germline V gene lookup returns CDR1 SGHRS and CDR2 YFSETQ. The CDR3 covers 14 residues. Deletions cut 4 bases from V and 0 bases from J, with 9 bases between. The V call is TRBV5-1, the J call TRBJ2-3, with a possible D match to TRBD2 (6 bases). The sequence came from a man aged 25-45 years in good health and CMV-seronegative. The sample taken for sequencing was PBMCs. CDR3 protein: CASSAGTSTDTQYF. The DNA for the CDR3 is TGCGCCAGCAGCGCGGGGACTAGCACAGATACGCAGTATTTT.